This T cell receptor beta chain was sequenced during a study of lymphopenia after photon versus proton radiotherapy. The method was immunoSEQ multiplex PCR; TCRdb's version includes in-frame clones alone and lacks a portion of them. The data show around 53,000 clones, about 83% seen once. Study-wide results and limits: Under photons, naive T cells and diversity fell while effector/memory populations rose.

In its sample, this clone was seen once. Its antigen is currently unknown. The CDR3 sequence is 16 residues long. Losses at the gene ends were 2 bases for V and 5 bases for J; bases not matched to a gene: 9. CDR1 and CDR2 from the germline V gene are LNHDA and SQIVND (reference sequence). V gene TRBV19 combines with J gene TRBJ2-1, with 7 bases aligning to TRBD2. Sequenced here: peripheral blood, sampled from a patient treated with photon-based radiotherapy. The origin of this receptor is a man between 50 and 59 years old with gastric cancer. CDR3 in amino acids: CASSIIASGKHNEQFF. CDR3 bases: TGTGCCAGTAGTATAATCGCTAGCGGAAAACACAATGAGCAGTTCTTC.